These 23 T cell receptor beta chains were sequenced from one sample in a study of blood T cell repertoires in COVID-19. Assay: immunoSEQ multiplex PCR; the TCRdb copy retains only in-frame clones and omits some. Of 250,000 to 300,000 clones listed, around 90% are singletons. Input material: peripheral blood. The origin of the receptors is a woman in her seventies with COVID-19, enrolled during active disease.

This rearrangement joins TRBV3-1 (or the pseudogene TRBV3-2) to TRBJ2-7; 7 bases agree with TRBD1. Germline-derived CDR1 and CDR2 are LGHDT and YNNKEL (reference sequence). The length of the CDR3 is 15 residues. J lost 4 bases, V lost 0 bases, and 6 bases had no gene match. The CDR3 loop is CASSQDGTAVYEQYF. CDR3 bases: TGTGCCAGCAGCCAAGATGGGACAGCGGTTTACGAGCAGTACTTC.

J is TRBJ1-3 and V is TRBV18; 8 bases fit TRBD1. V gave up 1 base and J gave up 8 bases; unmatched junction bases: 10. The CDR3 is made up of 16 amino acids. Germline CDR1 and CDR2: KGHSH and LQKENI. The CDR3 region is CASSPLIRGLTDTIYF. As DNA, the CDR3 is TGTGCCAGCTCACCACTGATCAGGGGGCTCACGGACACCATATATTTT.

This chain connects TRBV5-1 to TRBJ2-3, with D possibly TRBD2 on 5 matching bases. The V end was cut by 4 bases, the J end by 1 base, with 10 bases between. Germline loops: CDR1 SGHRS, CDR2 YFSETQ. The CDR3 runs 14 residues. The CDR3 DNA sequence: TGCGCCAGCAGCCCTAGCTCTGGCACAGATACGCAGTATTTT. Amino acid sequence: CASSPSSGTDTQYF.

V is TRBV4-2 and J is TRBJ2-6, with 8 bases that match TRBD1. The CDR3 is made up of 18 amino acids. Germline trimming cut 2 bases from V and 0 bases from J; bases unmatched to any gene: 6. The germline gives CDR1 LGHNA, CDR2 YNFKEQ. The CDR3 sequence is CASSQLGQGLSGANVLTF. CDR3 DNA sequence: TGTGCCAGCAGCCAACTTGGACAGGGCCTCTCTGGGGCCAACGTCCTGACTTTC.

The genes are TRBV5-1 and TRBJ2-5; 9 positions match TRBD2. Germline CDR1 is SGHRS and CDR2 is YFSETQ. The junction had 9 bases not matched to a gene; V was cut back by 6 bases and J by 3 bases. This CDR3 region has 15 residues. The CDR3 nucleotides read TGCGCCAGCACCTCTAGCGGGAAGATAGAAGAGACCCAGTACTTC. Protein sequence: CASTSSGKIEETQYF. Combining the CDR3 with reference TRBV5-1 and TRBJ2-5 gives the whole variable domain KAGVTQTPRYLIKTRGQQVTLSCSPISGHRSVSWYQQTPGQGLQFLFEYFSETQRNKGNFPGRFSGRQFSNSRSEMNVSTLELGDSALYLCASTSSGKIEETQYFGPGTRLLVL.

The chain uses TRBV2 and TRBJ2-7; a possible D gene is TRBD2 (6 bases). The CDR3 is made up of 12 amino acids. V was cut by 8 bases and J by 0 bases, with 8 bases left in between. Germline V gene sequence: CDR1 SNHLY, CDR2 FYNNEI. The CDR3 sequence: CASRENSYEQYF. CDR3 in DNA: TGTGCCAGCCGGGAGAACTCCTACGAGCAGTACTTC.

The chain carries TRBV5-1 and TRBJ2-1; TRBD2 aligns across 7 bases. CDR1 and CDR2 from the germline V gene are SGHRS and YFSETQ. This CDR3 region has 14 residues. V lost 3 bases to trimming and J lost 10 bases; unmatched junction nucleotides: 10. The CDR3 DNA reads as TGCGCCAGCAGCTGGACCCCAAGACTAGCCGAGCAGTTCTTC. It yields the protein CASSWTPRLAEQFF.

CDR3 sequence: CASSHRDSNYNEQFF. DNA of the CDR3: TGTGCCAGCAGCCACCGGGACTCCAACTACAATGAGCAGTTCTTC. The rearrangement links TRBV3-1 (or the pseudogene TRBV3-2) to TRBJ2-1; D might be TRBD2 (6 bases). CDR1 is LGHDT, CDR2 YNNKEL, per germline (reference sequence). The CDR3 is made up of 15 amino acids. The germline V and J ends were trimmed by 3 bases and 3 bases, with 12 bases remaining between them.

The CDR3 nucleotides read TGTGCCAGCACCCTGGAGGGGGCAAATGAAGCTTTCTTT. It is translated as CASTLEGANEAFF. The V and J genes are TRBV7-9 and TRBJ1-1, with 7 positions matching TRBD1. The V and J ends lost 7 bases and 7 bases, in that order; junction bases with no gene match: 9. CDR3 size: 13 residues. CDR1 SEHNR and CDR2 FQNEAQ come from the germline V gene (reference sequence). Complete variable domain (other parts from reference TRBV7-9 and TRBJ1-1): DTGVSQNPRHKITKRGQNVTFRCDPISEHNRLYWYRQTLGQGPEFLTYFQNEAQLEKSRLLSDRFSAERPKGSFSTLEIQRTEQGDSAMYLCASTLEGANEAFFGQGTRLTVV.

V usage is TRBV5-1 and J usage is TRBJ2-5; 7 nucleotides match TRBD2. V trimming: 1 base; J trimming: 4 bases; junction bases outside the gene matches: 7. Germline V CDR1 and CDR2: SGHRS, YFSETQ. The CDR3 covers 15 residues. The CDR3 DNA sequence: TGCGCCAGCAGCTTGTCGGGAGGAATCGCAGAGACCCAGTACTTC. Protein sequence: CASSLSGGIAETQYF.

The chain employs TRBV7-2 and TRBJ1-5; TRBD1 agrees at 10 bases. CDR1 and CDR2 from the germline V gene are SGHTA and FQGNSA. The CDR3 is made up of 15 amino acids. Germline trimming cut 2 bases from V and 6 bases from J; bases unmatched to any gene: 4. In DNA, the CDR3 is TGTGCCAGCAGCTTATCCGGGACAGGGGTTCAGCCCCAGCATTTT. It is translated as CASSLSGTGVQPQHF.

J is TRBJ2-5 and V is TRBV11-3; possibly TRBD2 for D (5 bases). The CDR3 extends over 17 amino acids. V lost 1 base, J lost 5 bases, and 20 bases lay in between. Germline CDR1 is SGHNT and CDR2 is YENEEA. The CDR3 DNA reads TGTGCCAGCAGCTTAGGGGCAGTGCGGGTCGGGCGGGAGACCCAGTACTTC. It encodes CASSLGAVRVGRETQYF.

CDR3 sequence (DNA): TGTGCCAGCAGTTTACAGGGGGCGTACAATGAGCAGTTCTTC. Encoded protein: CASSLQGAYNEQFF. The chain is built from TRBV27 and TRBJ2-1; 8 bases agree with TRBD1. The CDR3 sequence is 14 residues long. Germline values: CDR1 MNHEY, CDR2 SMNVEV (reference sequence). Trimming took 2 bases from V and 4 from J; bases not matched to a gene: 1.

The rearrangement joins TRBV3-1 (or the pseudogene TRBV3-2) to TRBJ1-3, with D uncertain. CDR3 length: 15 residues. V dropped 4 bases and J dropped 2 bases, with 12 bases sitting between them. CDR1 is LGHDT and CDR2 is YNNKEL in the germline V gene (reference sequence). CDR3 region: CASSPTDQAGNTIYF. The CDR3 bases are TGTGCCAGCAGCCCTACAGACCAAGCTGGAAACACCATATATTTT.

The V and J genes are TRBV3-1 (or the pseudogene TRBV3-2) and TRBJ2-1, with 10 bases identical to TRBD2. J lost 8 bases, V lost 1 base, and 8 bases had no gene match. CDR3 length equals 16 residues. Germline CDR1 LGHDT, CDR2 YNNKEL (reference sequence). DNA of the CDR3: TGTGCCAGCAGCCAAGCCATAAGCGGGGGGGCCGATGAGCAGTTCTTC. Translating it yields CASSQAISGGADEQFF.

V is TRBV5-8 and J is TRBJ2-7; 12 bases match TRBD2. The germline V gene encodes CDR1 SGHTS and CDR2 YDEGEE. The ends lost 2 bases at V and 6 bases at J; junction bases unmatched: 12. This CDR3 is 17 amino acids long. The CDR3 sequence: CASSLQYGLAGMGEQYF. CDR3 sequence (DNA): TGTGCCAGCAGCTTACAGTACGGACTAGCGGGAATGGGCGAGCAGTACTTC. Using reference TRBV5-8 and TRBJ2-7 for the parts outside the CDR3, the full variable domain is EAGVTQSPTHLIKTRGQQATLRCSPISGHTSVYWYQQALGLGLQFLLWYDEGEERNRGNFPPRFSGRQFPNYSSELNVNALELEDSALYLCASSLQYGLAGMGEQYFGPGTRLTVT.

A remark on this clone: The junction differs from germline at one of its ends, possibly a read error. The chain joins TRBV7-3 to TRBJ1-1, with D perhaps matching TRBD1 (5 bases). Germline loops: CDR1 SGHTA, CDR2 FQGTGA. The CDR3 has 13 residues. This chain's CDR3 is CASSLTSLGGFTF. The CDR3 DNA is TGTGCCAGCAGCTTAACTAGCCTGGGGGGGTTTACCTTT. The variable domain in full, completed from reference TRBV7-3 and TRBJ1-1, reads GAGVSQTPSNKVTEKGKYVELRCDPISGHTALYWYRQSLGQGPEFLIYFQGTGAADDSGLPNDRFFAVRPEGSVSTLKIQRTERGDSAVYLCASSLTSLGGFTFGQGTRLTVV.

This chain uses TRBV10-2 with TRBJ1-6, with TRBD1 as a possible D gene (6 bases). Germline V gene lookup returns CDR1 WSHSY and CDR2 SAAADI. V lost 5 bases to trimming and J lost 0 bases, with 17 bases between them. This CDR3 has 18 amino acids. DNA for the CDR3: TGCGCCAGCAGTTCGATTCCGGGACAACACTCCTATAATTCACCCCTCCACTTT. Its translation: CASSSIPGQHSYNSPLHF.

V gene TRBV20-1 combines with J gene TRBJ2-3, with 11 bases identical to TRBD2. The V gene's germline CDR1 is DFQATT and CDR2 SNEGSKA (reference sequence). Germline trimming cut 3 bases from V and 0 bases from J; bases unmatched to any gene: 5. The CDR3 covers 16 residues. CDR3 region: CSASGTSGSSTDTQYF. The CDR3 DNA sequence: TGCAGTGCTAGTGGGACTAGCGGCTCAAGCACAGATACGCAGTATTTT.

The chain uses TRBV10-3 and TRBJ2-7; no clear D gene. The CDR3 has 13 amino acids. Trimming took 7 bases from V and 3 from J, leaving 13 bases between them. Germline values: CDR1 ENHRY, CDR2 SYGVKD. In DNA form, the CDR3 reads TGTGCCATCAAACCGTCAGAGGTCTACGAGCAGTACTTC. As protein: CAIKPSEVYEQYF.

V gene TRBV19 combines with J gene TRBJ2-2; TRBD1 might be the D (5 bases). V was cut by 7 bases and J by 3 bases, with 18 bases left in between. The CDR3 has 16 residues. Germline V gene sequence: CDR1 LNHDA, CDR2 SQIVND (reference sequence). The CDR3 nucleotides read TGTGCCAGTACTAATGGGGCTACGATGGACACCGGGGAGCTGTTTTTT. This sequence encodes CASTNGATMDTGELFF.

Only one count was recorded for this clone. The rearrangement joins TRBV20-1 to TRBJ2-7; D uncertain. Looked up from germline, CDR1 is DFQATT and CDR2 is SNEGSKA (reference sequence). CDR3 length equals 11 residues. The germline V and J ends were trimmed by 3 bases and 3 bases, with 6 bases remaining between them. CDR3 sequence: CSASRVYEQYF. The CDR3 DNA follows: TGCAGTGCTAGTCGGGTCTACGAGCAGTACTTC.

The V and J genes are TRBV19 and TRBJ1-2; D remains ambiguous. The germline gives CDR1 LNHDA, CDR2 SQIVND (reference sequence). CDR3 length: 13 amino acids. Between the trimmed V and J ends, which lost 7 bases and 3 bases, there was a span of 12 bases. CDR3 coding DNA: TGTGCCAGTAATTCGAATCAGGACTATGGCTACACCTTC. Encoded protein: CASNSNQDYGYTF.